The present T cell receptor beta chain was sequenced within a study of cytomegalovirus exposure and HLA in healthy donors. Study-wide context: The study's early data release held about 85 million unique TCRs from HLA-typed donors.

Per germline, CDR1 MRHNA and CDR2 SNTAGT. Trimming cost V 8 bases and J 2 bases; bases outside gene matches: 7. The CDR3 extends over 15 amino acids. As for this clone: Its antigen is as yet unknown.

In the PCR, 60 Vbeta and 13 Jbeta primers were used. The repertoire was sequenced with immunoSEQ multiplex PCR; TCRdb's copy has only in-frame clones and lacks some. The sample carries about 130,000 clones, 80% recorded once. Study results and limitations: One later analysis reportedly identified an Asian-associated ancestry cluster that showed fewer N-insertions than the roughly 700-donor mean. Further analysis was carried out later, and it showed several of the most significant clusters appearing linked to common viral pathogens.

The specimen sequenced was PBMCs. This rearrangement joins TRBV6-4 to TRBJ2-3; 10 positions agree with TRBD2. This receptor was taken from a middle-aged woman in good health and CMV-seronegative. The CDR3 DNA follows: TGTGCCAGCGCAATAGCGGGGGGTTACACAGATACGCAGTATTTT. The encoded protein is CASAIAGGYTDTQYF.